A selection of T cell receptor beta chains follows, all from one sample in a study of T-cell memory formation after mild COVID-19. TCRdb reprocessed the 5' RACE reads with MiXCR, giving one entry per CDR3 protein. The sample carries 580,000 or so distinct CDR3 sequences, 17% recorded once. Sequencing was performed on PBMCs or a T cell subset sorted from them (not recorded which). The source of these receptors is an adult woman who had mild COVID-19 (a few samples of this study predate the infection). Cell type and time point are not known. CDR3s include the opening cysteine and the closing phenylalanine or tryptophan. Each record gives: V gene, J gene, clone size, D gene, CDR3 DNA, CDR3 protein. The D gene is left open where the match is weak. Clone size, where shown, is once, few, many, or a class for clones that have expanded.

V: TRBV7-2; J: TRBJ1-5; size: few; D: -; DNA: TGTGCCAGCAGCTTATTGGGGGGGGAGACCCAGCATTTT; CDR3: CASSLLGGETQHF
V: TRBV18; J: TRBJ2-7; size: -; D: -; DNA: TGTGCCAGCTCACCTTCGACAAGCTCCTACGAGCAGTACTTC; CDR3: CASSPSTSSYEQYF
V: TRBV12-3/TRBV12-4; J: TRBJ1-6; size: -; D: -; DNA: TGTGCCAGCAGTTGGCGGGGGCGAAGTTCACCCCTCCACTTT; CDR3: CASSWRGRSSPLHF
V: TRBV7-2; J: TRBJ2-3; size: few; D: -; DNA: TGTGCCAGCAGCGCCCCGGATATCAGGCAGTATTTT; CDR3: CASSAPDIRQYF
V: TRBV5-1; J: TRBJ2-2; size: many; D: -; DNA: TGCGCCAGCAGCTGGTACCCGAACACCGGGGAGCTGTTTTTT; CDR3: CASSWYPNTGELFF
V: TRBV30; J: TRBJ2-7; size: -; D: TRBD1; DNA: TGTGCCTGGAATCGGGAGGACAGGGGCGCATACGAGCAGTACTTC; CDR3: CAWNREDRGAYEQYF
V: TRBV7-9; J: TRBJ1-1; size: few; D: TRBD1; DNA: TGTGCCAGCAGCTTAGCGACAGGGGGGAACACTGAAGCTTTCTTT; CDR3: CASSLATGGNTEAFF
V: TRBV7-2; J: TRBJ2-5; size: few; D: -; DNA: TGTGCCAGCAGCTTAGATCCGATGGGTGGTGAAGAGACCCAGTACTTC; CDR3: CASSLDPMGGEETQYF
V: TRBV4-2; J: TRBJ2-3; size: many; D: -; DNA: TGCGCCAGCAGCCAAGATAGGACAGATACGCAGTATTTT; CDR3: CASSQDRTDTQYF
V: TRBV29-1; J: TRBJ1-1; size: many; D: TRBD1; DNA: TGCAGCGCCGGACAGGGATCATTTAACACTGAAGCTTTCTTT; CDR3: CSAGQGSFNTEAFF
V: TRBV11-3; J: TRBJ1-3; size: -; D: -; DNA: TGTGCCAGCAGCTGGACGGACTCTGGAAACACCATATATTTT; CDR3: CASSWTDSGNTIYF
V: TRBV6-2/TRBV6-3; J: TRBJ2-2; size: few; D: -; DNA: TGTGCCAGCAGACTGAGCGGGAACACCGGGGAGCTGTTTTTT; CDR3: CASRLSGNTGELFF